A selection of T cell receptor beta chains follows, all from one sample in a study of CD8 T cells in Susac syndrome. TCRdb re-called the immunoSEQ multiplex PCR reads through MiXCR, storing one row per CDR3 protein. The sample lists about 80,000 distinct CDR3 sequences, around 96% seen once, with 0.41% in the top ten. The sample comprised CD8+ T cells from PBMCs. The source is a human donor with Susac syndrome. The CDR3 runs from the conserved cysteine through the conserved F or W. D genes are given only for firm matches. Size values are once, few and many counts, or a class for expanded clones, and some rows have none.

v_call: TRBV29-1; clone_size: once; j_call: TRBJ2-7; d_call: TRBD2; cdr3_aa: CSVEVAGPFEQYF; cdr3_nt: TGCAGCGTTGAAGTAGCGGGGCCCTTTGAGCAGTACTTC
v_call: TRBV7-9; clone_size: .; j_call: TRBJ2-5; d_call: .; cdr3_aa: CASSYRGGTGETQYF; cdr3_nt: TGTGCCAGCAGCTACCGAGGTGGCACAGGAGAGACCCAGTACTTC
v_call: TRBV6-6; clone_size: .; j_call: TRBJ1-1; d_call: TRBD1; cdr3_aa: CASTETGTNTEAFF; cdr3_nt: TGTGCCAGCACTGAGACAGGGACGAACACTGAAGCTTTCTTT
v_call: TRBV24-1; clone_size: .; j_call: TRBJ2-7; d_call: TRBD1; cdr3_aa: CATSDSWDSYEQYF; cdr3_nt: TGTGCCACCAGTGATTCCTGGGACAGCTACGAGCAGTACTTC
v_call: TRBV20-1; clone_size: once; j_call: TRBJ2-1; d_call: .; cdr3_aa: CSANPSSVSSYNEQFF; cdr3_nt: TGCAGTGCTAACCCATCTAGCGTGAGCTCCTACAATGAGCAGTTCTTC
v_call: TRBV20-1; clone_size: .; j_call: TRBJ2-3; d_call: TRBD2; cdr3_aa: CSASLTSAVTDTQYF; cdr3_nt: TGCAGTGCTAGCCTGACTAGCGCAGTCACAGATACGCAGTATTTT
v_call: TRBV13; clone_size: .; j_call: TRBJ2-1; d_call: .; cdr3_aa: CASSLLGRLDYNEQFF; cdr3_nt: TGTGCCAGCAGCCTCCTCGGGCGACTGGATTACAATGAGCAGTTCTTC
v_call: TRBV20-1; clone_size: .; j_call: TRBJ2-1; d_call: .; cdr3_aa: CSAPDETGMSEQFF; cdr3_nt: TGCAGTGCCCCGGATGAAACAGGGATGAGTGAGCAGTTCTTC
v_call: TRBV5-4; clone_size: .; j_call: TRBJ1-4; d_call: .; cdr3_aa: CASSPGGEKLFF; cdr3_nt: TGTGCCAGCAGCCCCGGTGGGGAAAAACTGTTTTTT
v_call: TRBV5-5; clone_size: .; j_call: TRBJ1-2; d_call: TRBD1; cdr3_aa: CASSLAVTGDDGYTF; cdr3_nt: TGTGCCAGCAGCTTGGCAGTGACAGGGGATGATGGCTACACCTTC
v_call: TRBV7-9; clone_size: .; j_call: TRBJ2-7; d_call: TRBD1; cdr3_aa: CASSPDRGFNEQYF; cdr3_nt: TGTGCCAGCAGCCCTGACAGGGGTTTCAACGAGCAGTACTTC
v_call: TRBV29-1; clone_size: .; j_call: TRBJ2-2; d_call: .; cdr3_aa: CSVLGQNTGELFF; cdr3_nt: TGCAGCGTTCTCGGGCAGAACACCGGGGAGCTGTTTTTT
v_call: TRBV6-5; clone_size: .; j_call: TRBJ2-5; d_call: TRBD1; cdr3_aa: CASSYNDRDVQYF; cdr3_nt: TGTGCCAGCAGTTACAATGACAGGGATGTCCAGTACTTC
v_call: TRBV29-1; clone_size: .; j_call: TRBJ1-2; d_call: .; cdr3_aa: CSALGGGGYTF; cdr3_nt: TGCAGCGCTCTAGGAGGGGGTGGCTACACCTTC
v_call: TRBV5-1; clone_size: once; j_call: TRBJ1-1; d_call: .; cdr3_aa: CASRKMTGEAFF; cdr3_nt: TGCGCCAGCAGAAAGATGACAGGTGAAGCTTTCTTT
v_call: TRBV10-3; clone_size: .; j_call: TRBJ2-5; d_call: .; cdr3_aa: CATLREDQETQYF; cdr3_nt: TGTGCCACCCTCCGTGAAGACCAAGAGACCCAGTACTTC
v_call: TRBV12-3/TRBV12-4; clone_size: .; j_call: TRBJ2-3; d_call: .; cdr3_aa: CASSLSAGPSTDTQYF; cdr3_nt: TGTGCCAGCAGTTTATCGGCGGGGCCTAGCACAGATACGCAGTATTTT
v_call: TRBV5-1; clone_size: .; j_call: TRBJ2-1; d_call: TRBD1; cdr3_aa: CASSTGTGGLNEQFF; cdr3_nt: TGCGCCAGCAGCACCGGGACAGGGGGCTTAAATGAGCAGTTCTTC
v_call: TRBV6-2/TRBV6-3; clone_size: .; j_call: TRBJ1-2; d_call: TRBD1; cdr3_aa: CASSGQANYGYTF; cdr3_nt: TGTGCCAGCTCCGGACAGGCAAACTATGGCTACACCTTC
v_call: TRBV4-2; clone_size: .; j_call: TRBJ2-7; d_call: .; cdr3_aa: CASSQGHEQYF; cdr3_nt: TGTGCCAGCAGCCAGGGCCACGAGCAGTACTTC
v_call: TRBV20-1; clone_size: .; j_call: TRBJ2-7; d_call: TRBD2; cdr3_aa: CSAPRGGRSYEQYF; cdr3_nt: TGCAGTGCCCCGCGGGGGGGCAGATCCTACGAGCAGTACTTC
v_call: TRBV20-1; clone_size: .; j_call: TRBJ1-2; d_call: .; cdr3_aa: CSASATSEADYGYTF; cdr3_nt: TGCAGTGCTAGTGCCACCTCTGAAGCGGACTATGGCTACACCTTC
v_call: TRBV5-6; clone_size: .; j_call: TRBJ2-5; d_call: .; cdr3_aa: CASSFQGVQTQYF; cdr3_nt: TGTGCCAGCAGCTTTCAGGGTGTGCAGACCCAGTACTTC
v_call: TRBV18; clone_size: .; j_call: TRBJ2-3; d_call: TRBD1; cdr3_aa: CASSPTDRGSTDTQYF; cdr3_nt: TGTGCCAGCTCACCCACGGACAGGGGCAGCACAGATACGCAGTATTTT
v_call: TRBV5-1; clone_size: .; j_call: TRBJ1-5; d_call: .; cdr3_aa: CASSLEDSNQPQHF; cdr3_nt: TGCGCCAGCAGCTTGGAGGACAGCAATCAGCCCCAGCATTTT
v_call: TRBV2; clone_size: .; j_call: TRBJ2-1; d_call: .; cdr3_aa: CASKNGQFF; cdr3_nt: TGTGCCAGCAAAAATGGGCAGTTCTTC
v_call: TRBV9; clone_size: .; j_call: TRBJ1-2; d_call: .; cdr3_aa: CASSVGGFNYGYTF; cdr3_nt: TGTGCCAGCAGCGTAGGAGGGTTTAACTATGGCTACACCTTC
v_call: TRBV30; clone_size: .; j_call: TRBJ2-1; d_call: .; cdr3_aa: CAWSALAQRHYNEQFF; cdr3_nt: TGTGCCTGGAGTGCTTTGGCGCAAAGACACTACAATGAGCAGTTCTTC
v_call: TRBV13; clone_size: .; j_call: TRBJ2-3; d_call: .; cdr3_aa: CASSSGTLDTQYF; cdr3_nt: TGTGCCAGCAGCTCCGGGACTCTAGATACGCAGTATTTT
v_call: TRBV7-9; clone_size: .; j_call: TRBJ2-1; d_call: .; cdr3_aa: CASSPQGNEQFF; cdr3_nt: TGTGCCAGCAGCCCACAGGGTAATGAGCAGTTCTTC
v_call: TRBV5-1; clone_size: .; j_call: TRBJ1-1; d_call: .; cdr3_aa: CASTPRAVNGDTEAFF; cdr3_nt: TGCGCCAGCACCCCGCGGGCCGTAAATGGGGACACTGAAGCTTTCTTT
v_call: TRBV20-1; clone_size: .; j_call: TRBJ2-4; d_call: .; cdr3_aa: CSARDSVNLAKNIQYF; cdr3_nt: TGCAGTGCTAGAGATTCGGTGAACCTAGCCAAAAACATTCAGTACTTC
v_call: TRBV14; clone_size: .; j_call: TRBJ2-7; d_call: .; cdr3_aa: CASSQGERTNYEQYF; cdr3_nt: TGTGCCAGCAGCCAAGGCGAGAGGACAAACTACGAGCAGTACTTC
v_call: TRBV7-9; clone_size: .; j_call: TRBJ2-5; d_call: .; cdr3_aa: CASSLNGTQYF; cdr3_nt: TGTGCCAGCAGCTTAAATGGGACCCAGTACTTC
v_call: TRBV12-3/TRBV12-4; clone_size: .; j_call: TRBJ2-5; d_call: .; cdr3_aa: CASSFRQDQETQYF; cdr3_nt: TGTGCCAGCAGTTTTCGTCAGGACCAAGAGACCCAGTACTTC
v_call: TRBV7-8; clone_size: .; j_call: TRBJ2-3; d_call: .; cdr3_aa: CASSLVGGADTQYF; cdr3_nt: TGTGCCAGCAGCTTAGTTGGGGGCGCAGATACGCAGTATTTT
v_call: TRBV30; clone_size: .; j_call: TRBJ2-3; d_call: TRBD2; cdr3_aa: CALSGILTSTDTQYF; cdr3_nt: TGTGCCTTAAGCGGGATCCTGACTAGCACAGATACGCAGTATTTT
v_call: TRBV19; clone_size: .; j_call: TRBJ2-1; d_call: .; cdr3_aa: CASRVGGSREQFF; cdr3_nt: TGTGCCAGTAGGGTGGGAGGAAGCCGTGAGCAGTTCTTC
v_call: TRBV25-1; clone_size: .; j_call: TRBJ2-1; d_call: .; cdr3_aa: CASSIANEQFF; cdr3_nt: TGTGCCAGCAGTATCGCCAATGAGCAGTTCTTC
v_call: TRBV20-1; clone_size: .; j_call: TRBJ2-7; d_call: TRBD1; cdr3_aa: CSARGTGRSYEQYF; cdr3_nt: TGCAGTGCTAGAGGGACAGGGAGGTCCTACGAGCAGTACTTC
v_call: TRBV5-4; clone_size: once; j_call: TRBJ2-4; d_call: TRBD1; cdr3_aa: CASSRESDRGDIQYF; cdr3_nt: TGTGCCAGCAGCCGAGAAAGCGACAGGGGTGACATTCAGTACTTC
v_call: TRBV7-3; clone_size: .; j_call: TRBJ2-1; d_call: .; cdr3_aa: CASSFQPGHSYNEQFF; cdr3_nt: TGTGCCAGCAGCTTTCAACCGGGACACTCCTACAATGAGCAGTTCTTC
v_call: TRBV12-5; clone_size: .; j_call: TRBJ1-1; d_call: .; cdr3_aa: CASGRENTEAFF; cdr3_nt: TGTGCTAGTGGCAGGGAGAACACTGAAGCTTTCTTT
v_call: TRBV12-3/TRBV12-4; clone_size: .; j_call: TRBJ1-2; d_call: .; cdr3_aa: CASSIRSGYGYTF; cdr3_nt: TGTGCCAGCAGCATACGCTCAGGCTATGGCTACACCTTC
v_call: TRBV15; clone_size: .; j_call: TRBJ2-1; d_call: TRBD1; cdr3_aa: CATSSYRGNEQFF; cdr3_nt: TGTGCCACCAGCAGTTACAGGGGGAACGAGCAGTTCTTC
v_call: TRBV29-1; clone_size: .; j_call: TRBJ2-7; d_call: .; cdr3_aa: CSVDNGYEQYF; cdr3_nt: TGCAGCGTTGATAACGGATACGAGCAGTACTTC
v_call: TRBV28; clone_size: .; j_call: TRBJ2-5; d_call: .; cdr3_aa: CASSSEETQYF; cdr3_nt: TGTGCCAGCAGTTCAGAAGAGACCCAGTACTTC
v_call: TRBV9; clone_size: .; j_call: TRBJ2-1; d_call: TRBD2; cdr3_aa: CASRASGSHEQFF; cdr3_nt: TGTGCCAGCAGGGCTAGCGGGAGCCATGAGCAGTTCTTC
v_call: TRBV30; clone_size: once; j_call: TRBJ1-1; d_call: .; cdr3_aa: CAWSVLLGWTEAFF; cdr3_nt: TGTGCCTGGAGTGTCCTTCTTGGGTGGACTGAAGCTTTCTTT
v_call: TRBV6-2/TRBV6-3; clone_size: .; j_call: TRBJ1-5; d_call: .; cdr3_aa: CASSPMGQPQHF; cdr3_nt: TGTGCCAGCAGTCCCATGGGACAGCCCCAGCATTTT
v_call: TRBV27; clone_size: .; j_call: TRBJ1-1; d_call: .; cdr3_aa: CASSLTPGRPEAFF; cdr3_nt: TGTGCCAGCAGTTTAACCCCGGGACGGCCTGAAGCTTTCTTT